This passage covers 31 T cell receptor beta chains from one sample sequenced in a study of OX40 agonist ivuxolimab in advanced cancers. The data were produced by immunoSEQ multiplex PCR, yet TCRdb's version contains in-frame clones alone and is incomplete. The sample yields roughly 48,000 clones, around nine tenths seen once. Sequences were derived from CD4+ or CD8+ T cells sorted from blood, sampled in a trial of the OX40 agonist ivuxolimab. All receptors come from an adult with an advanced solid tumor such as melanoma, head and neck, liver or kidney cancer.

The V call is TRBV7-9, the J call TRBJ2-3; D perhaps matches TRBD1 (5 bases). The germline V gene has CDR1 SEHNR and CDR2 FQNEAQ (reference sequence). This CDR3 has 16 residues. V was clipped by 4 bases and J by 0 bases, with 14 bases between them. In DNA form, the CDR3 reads TGTGCCAGCAGCTCACACCGGACAATAAGCACAGATACGCAGTATTTT. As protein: CASSSHRTISTDTQYF.

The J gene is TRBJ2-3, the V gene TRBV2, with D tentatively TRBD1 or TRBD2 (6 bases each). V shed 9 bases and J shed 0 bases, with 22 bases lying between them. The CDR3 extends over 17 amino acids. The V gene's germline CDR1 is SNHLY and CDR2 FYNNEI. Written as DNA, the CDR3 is TGTGCCAGGGCAGGGGACTCAAAGAGGGCGAGCACAGATACGCAGTATTTT. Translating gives CARAGDSKRASTDTQYF.

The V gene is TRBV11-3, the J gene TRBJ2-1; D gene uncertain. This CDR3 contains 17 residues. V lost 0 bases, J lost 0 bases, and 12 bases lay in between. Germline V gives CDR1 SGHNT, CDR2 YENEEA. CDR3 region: CASSLDRIQSSYNEQFF. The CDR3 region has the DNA TGTGCCAGCAGCTTAGATCGCATCCAAAGCTCCTACAATGAGCAGTTCTTC. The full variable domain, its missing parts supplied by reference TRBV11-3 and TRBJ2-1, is EAGVVQSPRYKIIEKKQPVAFWCNPISGHNTLYWYLQNLGQGPELLIRYENEEAVDDSQLPKDRFSAERLKGVDSTLKIQPAELGDSAVYLCASSLDRIQSSYNEQFFGPGTRLTVL.

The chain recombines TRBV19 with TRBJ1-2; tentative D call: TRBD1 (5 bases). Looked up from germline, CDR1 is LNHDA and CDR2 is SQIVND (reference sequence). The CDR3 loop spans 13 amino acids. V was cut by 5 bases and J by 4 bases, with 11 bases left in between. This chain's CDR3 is CASSLDSTYGYTF. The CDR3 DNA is TGTGCCAGTAGTCTTGACAGTACCTATGGCTACACCTTC.

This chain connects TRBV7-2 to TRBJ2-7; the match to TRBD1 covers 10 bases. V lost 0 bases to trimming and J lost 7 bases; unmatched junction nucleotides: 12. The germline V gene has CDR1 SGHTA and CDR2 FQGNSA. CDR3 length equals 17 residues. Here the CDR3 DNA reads TGTGCCAGCAGCTTAGCCCCGGGACAGGGGCATCAGGGGGAGCAGTACTTC. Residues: CASSLAPGQGHQGEQYF.

CDR3 in DNA: TGTGCCAGCAGCGCCCGCTGGGGGGGAAATGAGCAGTTCTTC. It translates to CASSARWGGNEQFF. This chain joins TRBV7-2 and TRBJ2-1, with 7 bases fitting TRBD2. The V and J ends lost 5 bases and 7 bases, in that order; junction bases with no gene match: 8. The CDR3 totals 14 residues. Per the germline V gene, CDR1 is SGHTA and CDR2 is FQGNSA. The full variable domain, in which reference TRBV7-2 and TRBJ2-1 provide the parts outside the CDR3, is GAGVSQSPSNKVTEKGKDVELRCDPISGHTALYWYRQSLGQGLEFLIYFQGNSAPDKSGLPSDRFSAERTGGSVSTLTIQRTQQEDSAVYLCASSARWGGNEQFFGPGTRLTVL.

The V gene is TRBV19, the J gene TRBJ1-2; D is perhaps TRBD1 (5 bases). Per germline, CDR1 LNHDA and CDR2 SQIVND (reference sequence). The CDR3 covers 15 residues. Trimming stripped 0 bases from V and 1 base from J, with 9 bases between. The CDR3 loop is CASSIDRGGNYGYTF. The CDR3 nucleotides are TGTGCCAGTAGTATAGATCGCGGGGGTAACTATGGCTACACCTTC.

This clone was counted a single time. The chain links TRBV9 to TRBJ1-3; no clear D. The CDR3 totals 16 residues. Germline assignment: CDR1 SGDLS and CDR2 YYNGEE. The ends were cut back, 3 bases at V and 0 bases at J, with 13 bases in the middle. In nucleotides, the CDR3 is TGTGCCAGCAGCGCCTCTAGGGCAGACTCTGGAAACACCATATATTTT. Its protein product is CASSASRADSGNTIYF.

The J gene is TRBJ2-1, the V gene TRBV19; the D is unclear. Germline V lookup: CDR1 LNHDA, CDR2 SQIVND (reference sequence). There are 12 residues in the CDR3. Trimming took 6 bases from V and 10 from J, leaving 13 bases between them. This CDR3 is CASRLSIGEQFF. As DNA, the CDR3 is TGTGCCAGTAGACTCTCCATAGGGGAGCAGTTCTTC.

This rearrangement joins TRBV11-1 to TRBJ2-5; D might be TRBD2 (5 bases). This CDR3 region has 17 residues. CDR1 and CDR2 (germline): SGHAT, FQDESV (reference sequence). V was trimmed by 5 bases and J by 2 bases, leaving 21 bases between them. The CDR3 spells CASSPPVWGTGQETQYF. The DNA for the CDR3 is TGTGCCAGCAGCCCGCCGGTGTGGGGAACGGGGCAAGAGACCCAGTACTTC.

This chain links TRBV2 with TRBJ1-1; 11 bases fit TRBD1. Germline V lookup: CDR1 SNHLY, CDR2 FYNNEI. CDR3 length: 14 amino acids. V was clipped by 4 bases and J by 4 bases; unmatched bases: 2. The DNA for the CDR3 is TGTGCCAGCAGTGCGGGACAGGGGGGCACTGAAGCTTTCTTT. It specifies CASSAGQGGTEAFF.

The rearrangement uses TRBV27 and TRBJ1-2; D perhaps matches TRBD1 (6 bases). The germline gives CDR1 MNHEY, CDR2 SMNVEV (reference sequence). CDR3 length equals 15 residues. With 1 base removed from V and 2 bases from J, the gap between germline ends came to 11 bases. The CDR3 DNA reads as TGTGCCAGCAGTTTATATAGTAGGGGGAACTATGGCTACACCTTC. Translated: CASSLYSRGNYGYTF.

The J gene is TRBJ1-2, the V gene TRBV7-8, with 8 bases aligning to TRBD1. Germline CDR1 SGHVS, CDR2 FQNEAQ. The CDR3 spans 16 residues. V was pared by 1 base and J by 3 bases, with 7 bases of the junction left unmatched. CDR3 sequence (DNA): TGTGCCAGCAGCTTAGGCAGACAGGGGTTAGACTATGGCTACACCTTC. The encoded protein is CASSLGRQGLDYGYTF.

This CDR3 is CASSLSGVSGLSGANVLTF. DNA for the CDR3: TGTGCCAGCAGTTTATCTGGGGTATCAGGATTGTCTGGGGCCAACGTCCTGACTTTC. V usage is TRBV28 and J usage is TRBJ2-6; D not resolved. Germline V gives CDR1 MDHEN, CDR2 SYDVKM. The ends were cut back, 1 base at V and 1 base at J, with 17 bases in the middle. The CDR3 consists of 19 residues.

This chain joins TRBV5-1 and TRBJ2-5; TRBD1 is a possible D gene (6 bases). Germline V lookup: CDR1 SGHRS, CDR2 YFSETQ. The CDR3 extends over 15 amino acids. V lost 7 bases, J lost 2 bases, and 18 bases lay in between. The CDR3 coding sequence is TGCGCCAGCGCCCCCGCCTTCGGACAGCAAGAGACCCAGTACTTC. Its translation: CASAPAFGQQETQYF.

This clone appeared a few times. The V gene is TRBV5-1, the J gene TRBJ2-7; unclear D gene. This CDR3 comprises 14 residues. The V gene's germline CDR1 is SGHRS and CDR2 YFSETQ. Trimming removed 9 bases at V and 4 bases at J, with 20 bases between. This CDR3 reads CAIDRAPKLYEQYF. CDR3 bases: TGCGCCATAGACCGGGCCCCCAAACTGTACGAGCAGTACTTC.

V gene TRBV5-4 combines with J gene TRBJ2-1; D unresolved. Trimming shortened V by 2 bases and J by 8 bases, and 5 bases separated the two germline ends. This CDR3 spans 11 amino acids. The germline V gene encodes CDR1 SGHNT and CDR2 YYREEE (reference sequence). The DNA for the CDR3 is TGTGCCAGCAGCTTTGGTGATGAGCAGTTCTTC. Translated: CASSFGDEQFF.

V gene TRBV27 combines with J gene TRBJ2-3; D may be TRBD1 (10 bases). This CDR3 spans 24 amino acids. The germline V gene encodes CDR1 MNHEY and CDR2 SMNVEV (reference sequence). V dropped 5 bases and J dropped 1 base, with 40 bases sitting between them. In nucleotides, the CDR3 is TGTGCCAGCAGTCTACAGGGACAGGGGTTTGGGGTGACTAGCGGTCCCCCCGGCACAGATACGCAGTATTTT. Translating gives CASSLQGQGFGVTSGPPGTDTQYF.

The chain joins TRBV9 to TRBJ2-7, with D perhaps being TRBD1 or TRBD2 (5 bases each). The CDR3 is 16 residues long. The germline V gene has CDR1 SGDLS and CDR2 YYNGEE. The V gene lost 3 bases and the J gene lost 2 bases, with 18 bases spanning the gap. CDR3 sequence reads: CASSEGSGDAPYEQYF. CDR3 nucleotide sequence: TGTGCCAGCAGCGAGGGATCCGGGGACGCCCCCTACGAGCAGTACTTC. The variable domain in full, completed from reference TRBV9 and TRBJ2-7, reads DSGVTQTPKHLITATGQRVTLRCSPRSGDLSVYWYQQSLDQGLQFLIQYYNGEERAKGNILERFSAQQFPDLHSELNLSSLELGDSALYFCASSEGSGDAPYEQYFGPGTRLTVT.

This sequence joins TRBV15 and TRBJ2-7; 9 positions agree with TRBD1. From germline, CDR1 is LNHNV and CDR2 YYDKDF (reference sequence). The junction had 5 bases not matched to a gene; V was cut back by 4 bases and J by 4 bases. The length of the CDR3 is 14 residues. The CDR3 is CATSKDRGIYEQYF. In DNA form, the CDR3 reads TGTGCCACCAGCAAGGACAGGGGCATATACGAGCAGTACTTC. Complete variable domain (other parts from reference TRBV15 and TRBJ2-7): DAMVIQNPRYQVTQFGKPVTLSCSQTLNHNVMYWYQQKSSQAPKLLFHYYDKDFNNEADTPDNFQSRRPNTSFCFLDIRSPGLGDTAMYLCATSKDRGIYEQYFGPGTRLTVT.

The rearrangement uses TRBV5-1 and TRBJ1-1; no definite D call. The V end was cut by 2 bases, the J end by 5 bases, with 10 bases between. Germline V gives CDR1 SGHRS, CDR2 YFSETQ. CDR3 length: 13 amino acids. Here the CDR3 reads CASSLALGTEAFF. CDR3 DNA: TGCGCCAGCAGCTTAGCCCTAGGGACTGAAGCTTTCTTT.

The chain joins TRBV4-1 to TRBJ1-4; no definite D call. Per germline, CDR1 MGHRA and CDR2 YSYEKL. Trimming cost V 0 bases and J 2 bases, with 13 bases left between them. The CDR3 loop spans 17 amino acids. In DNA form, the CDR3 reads TGCGCCAGCAGCCAAGAGACGGCTAGGGCTACTAATGAAAAACTGTTTTTT. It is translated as CASSQETARATNEKLFF.

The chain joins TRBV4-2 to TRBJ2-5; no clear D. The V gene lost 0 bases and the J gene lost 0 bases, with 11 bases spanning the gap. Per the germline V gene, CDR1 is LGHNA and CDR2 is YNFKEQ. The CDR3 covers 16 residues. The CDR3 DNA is TGTGCCAGCAGCCAAGAAGGGTCTACTTACCAAGAGACCCAGTACTTC. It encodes CASSQEGSTYQETQYF.

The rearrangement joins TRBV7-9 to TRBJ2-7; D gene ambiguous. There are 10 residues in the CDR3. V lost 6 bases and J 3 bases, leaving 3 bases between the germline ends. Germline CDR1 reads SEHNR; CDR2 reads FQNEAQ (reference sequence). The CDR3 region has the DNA TGTGCCAGCAGTAACTACGAGCAGTACTTC. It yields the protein CASSNYEQYF.

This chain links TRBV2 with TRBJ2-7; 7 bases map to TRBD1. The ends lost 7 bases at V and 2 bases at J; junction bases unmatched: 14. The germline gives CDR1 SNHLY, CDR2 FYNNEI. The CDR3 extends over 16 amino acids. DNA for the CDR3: TGTGCCAGCAATCCGACAGGGTACGTTGATACCTACGAGCAGTACTTC. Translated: CASNPTGYVDTYEQYF. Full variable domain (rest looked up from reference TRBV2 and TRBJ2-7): EPEVTQTPSHQVTQMGQEVILRCVPISNHLYFYWYRQILGQKVEFLVSFYNNEISEKSEIFDDQFSVERPDGSNFTLKIRSTKLEDSAMYFCASNPTGYVDTYEQYFGPGTRLTVT.

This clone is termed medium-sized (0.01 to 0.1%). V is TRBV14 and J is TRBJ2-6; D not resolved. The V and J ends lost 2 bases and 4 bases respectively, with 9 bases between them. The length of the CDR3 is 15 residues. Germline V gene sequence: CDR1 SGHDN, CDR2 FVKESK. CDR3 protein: CASSQKEAGANVLTF. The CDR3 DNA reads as TGTGCCAGCAGCCAAAAAGAGGCCGGGGCCAACGTCCTGACTTTC.

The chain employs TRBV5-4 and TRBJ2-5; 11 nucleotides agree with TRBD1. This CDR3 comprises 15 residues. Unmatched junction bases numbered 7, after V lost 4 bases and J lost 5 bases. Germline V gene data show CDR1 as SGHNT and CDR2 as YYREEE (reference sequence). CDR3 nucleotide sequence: TGTGCCAGCAGCGGGGGCCGGGACAGGGGGGAGACCCAGTACTTC. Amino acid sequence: CASSGGRDRGETQYF.

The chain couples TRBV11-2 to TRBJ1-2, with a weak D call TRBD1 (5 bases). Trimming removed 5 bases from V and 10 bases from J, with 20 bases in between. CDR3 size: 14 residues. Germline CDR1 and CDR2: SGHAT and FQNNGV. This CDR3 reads CASSATPGRLDYTF. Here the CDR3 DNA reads TGTGCCAGCAGCGCCACCCCGGGACGGTTGGACTACACCTTC.

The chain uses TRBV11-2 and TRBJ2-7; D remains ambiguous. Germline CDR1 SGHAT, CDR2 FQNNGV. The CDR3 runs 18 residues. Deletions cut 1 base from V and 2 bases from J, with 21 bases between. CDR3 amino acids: CASSLVEVGRPRPYEQYF. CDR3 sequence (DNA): TGTGCCAGCAGCTTAGTAGAAGTAGGCAGGCCCCGTCCCTACGAGCAGTACTTC.

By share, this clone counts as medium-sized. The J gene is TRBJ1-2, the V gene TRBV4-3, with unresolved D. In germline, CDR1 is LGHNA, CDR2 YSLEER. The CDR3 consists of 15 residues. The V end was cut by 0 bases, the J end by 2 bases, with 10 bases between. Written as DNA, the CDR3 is TGCGCCAGCAGCCAAGATAATGACCAAAACTATGGCTACACCTTC. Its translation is CASSQDNDQNYGYTF.

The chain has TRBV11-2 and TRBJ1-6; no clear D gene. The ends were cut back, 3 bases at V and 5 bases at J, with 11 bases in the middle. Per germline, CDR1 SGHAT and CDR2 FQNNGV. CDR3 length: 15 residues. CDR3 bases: TGTGCCAGCAGCTTTGGGGTTTATAATAATTCACCCCTCCACTTT. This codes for CASSFGVYNNSPLHF.